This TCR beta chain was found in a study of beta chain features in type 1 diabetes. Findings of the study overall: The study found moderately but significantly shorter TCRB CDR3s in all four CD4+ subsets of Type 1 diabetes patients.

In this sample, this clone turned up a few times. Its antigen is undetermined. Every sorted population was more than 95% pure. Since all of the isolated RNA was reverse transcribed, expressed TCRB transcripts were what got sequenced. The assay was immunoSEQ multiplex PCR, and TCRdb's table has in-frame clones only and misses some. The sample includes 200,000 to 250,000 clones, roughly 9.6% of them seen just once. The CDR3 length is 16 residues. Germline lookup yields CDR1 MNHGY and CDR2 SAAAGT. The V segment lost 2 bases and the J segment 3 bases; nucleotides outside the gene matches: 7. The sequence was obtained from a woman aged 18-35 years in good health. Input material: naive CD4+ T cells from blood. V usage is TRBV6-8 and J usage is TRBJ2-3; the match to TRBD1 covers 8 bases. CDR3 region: CASSYLRRQGTDTQYF. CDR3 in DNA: TGTGCCAGCAGTTACCTGAGGAGACAGGGGACAGATACGCAGTATTTT.